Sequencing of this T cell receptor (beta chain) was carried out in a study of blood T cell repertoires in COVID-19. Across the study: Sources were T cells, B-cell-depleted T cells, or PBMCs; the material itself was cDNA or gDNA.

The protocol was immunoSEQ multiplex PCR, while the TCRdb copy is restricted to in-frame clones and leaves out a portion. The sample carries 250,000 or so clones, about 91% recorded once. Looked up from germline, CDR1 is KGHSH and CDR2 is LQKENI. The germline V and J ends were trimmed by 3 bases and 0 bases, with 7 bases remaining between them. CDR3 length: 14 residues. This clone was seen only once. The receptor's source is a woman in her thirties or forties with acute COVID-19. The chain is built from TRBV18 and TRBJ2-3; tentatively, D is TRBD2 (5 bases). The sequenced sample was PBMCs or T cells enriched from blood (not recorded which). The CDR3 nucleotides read TGTGCCAGCTCACCTCGGACTAGCACAGATACGCAGTATTTT. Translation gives CASSPRTSTDTQYF.